This TCR beta chain was sequenced during a study of beta chain features in type 1 diabetes. Expressed TCRB transcripts were sequenced because the entire RNA isolate underwent reverse transcription. The table came from immunoSEQ multiplex PCR; TCRdb's copy has only in-frame clones and leaves some out. The data show 860,000 or so clones, about a sixth seen once. The CDR3 totals 14 residues. Losses at the gene ends were 4 bases for V and 5 bases for J; bases not matched to a gene: 6. Germline V gene lookup returns CDR1 SGDLS and CDR2 YYNGEE. This clone appeared a few times. The sequence was collected from a young woman in good health. The genes are TRBV9 and TRBJ2-5; TRBD1 aligns across 9 bases. The source material was naive CD4+ T cells from blood. The CDR3 coding sequence is TGTGCCAGCAGCCCAAGGACAGGGGTGGAGACCCAGTACTTC. Residues: CASSPRTGVETQYF.